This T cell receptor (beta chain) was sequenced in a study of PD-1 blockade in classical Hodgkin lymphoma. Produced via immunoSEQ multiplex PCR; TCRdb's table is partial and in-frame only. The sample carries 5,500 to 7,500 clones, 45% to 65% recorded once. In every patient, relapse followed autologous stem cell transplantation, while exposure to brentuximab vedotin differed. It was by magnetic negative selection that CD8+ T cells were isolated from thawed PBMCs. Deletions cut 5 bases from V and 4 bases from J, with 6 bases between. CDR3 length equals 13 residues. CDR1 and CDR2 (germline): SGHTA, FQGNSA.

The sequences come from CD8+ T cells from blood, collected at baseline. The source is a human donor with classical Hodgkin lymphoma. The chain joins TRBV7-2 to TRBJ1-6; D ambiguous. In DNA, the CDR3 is TGTGCCAGCAGCCCCGATTATAATTCACCCCTCCACTTT. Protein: CASSPDYNSPLHF.